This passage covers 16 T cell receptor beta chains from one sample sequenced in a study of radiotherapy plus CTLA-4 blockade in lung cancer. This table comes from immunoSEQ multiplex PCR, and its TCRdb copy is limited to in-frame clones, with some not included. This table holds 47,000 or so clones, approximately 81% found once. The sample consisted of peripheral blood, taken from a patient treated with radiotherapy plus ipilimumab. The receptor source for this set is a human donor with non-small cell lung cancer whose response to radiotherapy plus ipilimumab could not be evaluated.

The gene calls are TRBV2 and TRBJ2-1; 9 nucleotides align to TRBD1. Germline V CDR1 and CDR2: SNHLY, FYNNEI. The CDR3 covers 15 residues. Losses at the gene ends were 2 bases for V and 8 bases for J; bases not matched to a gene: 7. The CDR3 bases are TGTGCCAGCAGTGAATTAGGGACAGGGAAGGATGAGCAGTTCTTC. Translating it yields CASSELGTGKDEQFF.

CDR3 sequence (DNA): TGTGCCAGTAGTATAGTCCCGGGAATGGGCAAAAACATTCAGTACTTC. The encoded protein is CASSIVPGMGKNIQYF. The chain recombines TRBV19 with TRBJ2-4, with D tentatively TRBD2 (5 bases). V dropped 1 base and J dropped 3 bases, with 13 bases sitting between them. CDR1 is LNHDA and CDR2 is SQIVND in the germline V gene (reference sequence). This CDR3 has 16 residues.

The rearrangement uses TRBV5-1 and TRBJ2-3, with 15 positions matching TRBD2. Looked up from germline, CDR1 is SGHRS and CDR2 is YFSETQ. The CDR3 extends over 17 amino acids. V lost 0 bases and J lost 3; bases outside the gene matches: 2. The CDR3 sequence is CASSLGGLAGGTDTQYF. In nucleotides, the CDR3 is TGCGCCAGCAGCTTGGGAGGACTAGCGGGAGGGACAGATACGCAGTATTTT.

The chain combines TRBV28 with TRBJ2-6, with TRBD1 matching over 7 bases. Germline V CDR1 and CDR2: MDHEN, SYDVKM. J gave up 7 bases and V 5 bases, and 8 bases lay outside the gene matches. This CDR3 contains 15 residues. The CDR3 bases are TGTGCCAGCAGTCGACAGGGTTCCCTCGCCAACGTCCTGACTTTC. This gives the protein CASSRQGSLANVLTF.

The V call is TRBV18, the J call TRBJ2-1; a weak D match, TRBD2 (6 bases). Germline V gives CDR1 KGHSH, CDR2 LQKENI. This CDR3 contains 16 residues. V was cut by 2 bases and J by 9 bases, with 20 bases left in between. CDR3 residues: CASSPGAGYGTGEQFF. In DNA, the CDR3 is TGTGCCAGCTCACCAGGGGCGGGATACGGGACTGGTGAGCAGTTCTTC.

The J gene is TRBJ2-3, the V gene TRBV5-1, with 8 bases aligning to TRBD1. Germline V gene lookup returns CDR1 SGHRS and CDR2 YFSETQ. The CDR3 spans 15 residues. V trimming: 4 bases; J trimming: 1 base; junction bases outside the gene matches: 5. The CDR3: CASSNTGGGTDTQYF. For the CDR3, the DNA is TGCGCCAGCAGCAATACAGGGGGAGGCACAGATACGCAGTATTTT.

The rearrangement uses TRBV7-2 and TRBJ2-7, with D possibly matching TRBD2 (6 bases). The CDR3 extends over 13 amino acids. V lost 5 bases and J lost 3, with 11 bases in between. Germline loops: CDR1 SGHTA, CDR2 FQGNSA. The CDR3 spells CASSPRRGYEQYF. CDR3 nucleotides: TGTGCCAGCAGCCCCCGGAGGGGCTACGAGCAGTACTTC.

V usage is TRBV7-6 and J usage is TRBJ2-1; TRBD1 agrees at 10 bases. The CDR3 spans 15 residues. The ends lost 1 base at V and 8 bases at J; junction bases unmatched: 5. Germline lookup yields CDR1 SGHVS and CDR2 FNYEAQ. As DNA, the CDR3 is TGTGCCAGCAGCTTAGTGGACAGGGGGAGCGATGAGCAGTTCTTC. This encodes CASSLVDRGSDEQFF.

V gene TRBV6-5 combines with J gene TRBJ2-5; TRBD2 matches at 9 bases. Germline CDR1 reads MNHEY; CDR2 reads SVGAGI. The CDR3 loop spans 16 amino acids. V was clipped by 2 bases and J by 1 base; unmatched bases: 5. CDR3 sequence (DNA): TGTGCCAGCAGTTACGGGGGACTAGCCTCCCAAGAGACCCAGTACTTC. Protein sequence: CASSYGGLASQETQYF.

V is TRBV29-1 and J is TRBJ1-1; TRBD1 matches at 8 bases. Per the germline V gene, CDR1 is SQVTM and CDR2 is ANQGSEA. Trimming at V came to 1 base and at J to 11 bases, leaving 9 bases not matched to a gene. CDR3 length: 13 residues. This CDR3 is CSVEGTGISSAFF. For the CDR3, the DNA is TGCAGCGTTGAAGGGACAGGGATTTCTTCGGCTTTCTTT.

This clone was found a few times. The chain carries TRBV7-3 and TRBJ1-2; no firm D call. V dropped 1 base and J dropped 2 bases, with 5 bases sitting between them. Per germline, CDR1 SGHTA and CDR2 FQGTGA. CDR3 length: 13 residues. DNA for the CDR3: TGTGCCAGCAGCTTAAACGGGAACTATGGCTACACCTTC. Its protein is CASSLNGNYGYTF.

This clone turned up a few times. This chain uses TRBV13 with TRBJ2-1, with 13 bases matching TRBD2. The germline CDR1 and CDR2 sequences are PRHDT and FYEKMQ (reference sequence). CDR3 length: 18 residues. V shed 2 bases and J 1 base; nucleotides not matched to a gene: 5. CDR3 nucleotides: TGTGCCAGCAGCTTATGGACTAGCGGGAGTATATCCTACAATGAGCAGTTCTTC. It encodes CASSLWTSGSISYNEQFF. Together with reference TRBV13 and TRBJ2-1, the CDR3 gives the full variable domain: AAGVIQSPRHLIKEKRETATLKCYPIPRHDTVYWYQQGPGQDPQFLISFYEKMQSDKGSIPDRFSAQQFSDYHSELNMSSLELGDSALYFCASSLWTSGSISYNEQFFGPGTRLTVL.

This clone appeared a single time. The CDR3 region has the DNA TGTGCCAGCAGCACTGACGGGGGGCCTAATACAGATACGCAGTATTTT. It specifies CASSTDGGPNTDTQYF. V is TRBV28 and J is TRBJ2-3; perhaps TRBD2 as D (7 bases). V was cut by 6 bases and J by 3 bases, with 19 bases left in between. The CDR3 is 16 residues long. Germline-derived CDR1 and CDR2 are MDHEN and SYDVKM. The full variable domain, with the rest looked up from reference TRBV28 and TRBJ2-3, is DVKVTQSSRYLVKRTGEKVFLECVQDMDHENMFWYRQDPGLGLRLIYFSYDVKMKEKGDIPEGYSVSREKKERFSLILESASTNQTSMYLCASSTDGGPNTDTQYFGPGTRLTVL.

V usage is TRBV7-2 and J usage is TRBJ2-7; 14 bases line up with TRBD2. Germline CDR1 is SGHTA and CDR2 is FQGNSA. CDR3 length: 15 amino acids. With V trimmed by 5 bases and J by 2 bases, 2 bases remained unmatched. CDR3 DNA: TGTGCCAGCAGCAGGGGACTAGCGGGAGCCTACGAGCAGTACTTC. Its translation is CASSRGLAGAYEQYF.

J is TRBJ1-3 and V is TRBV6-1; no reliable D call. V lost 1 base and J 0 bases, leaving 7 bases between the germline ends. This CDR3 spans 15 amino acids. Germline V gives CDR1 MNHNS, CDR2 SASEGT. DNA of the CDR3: TGTGCCAGCAGTGAAGGTTTTTACTCTGGAAACACCATATATTTT. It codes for CASSEGFYSGNTIYF.

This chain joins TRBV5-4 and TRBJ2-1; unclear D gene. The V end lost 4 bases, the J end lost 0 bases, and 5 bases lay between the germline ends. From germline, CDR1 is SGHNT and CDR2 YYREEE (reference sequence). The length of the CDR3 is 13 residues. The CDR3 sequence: CASSLSSYNEQFF. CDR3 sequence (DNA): TGTGCCAGCAGCCTTAGCTCCTACAATGAGCAGTTCTTC.